This TCR beta chain was recorded in a study of response to subunit inactivated influenza vaccine. Trimming took off 3 bases at V and 4 bases at J, with 15 bases between the two ends. The CDR3 consists of 15 residues. Germline V CDR1 and CDR2: SEHNR, FQNEAQ (reference sequence). One entry per CDR3 protein results from TCRdb running MiXCR on the RT-PCR reads. The sample lists around 710,000 distinct CDR3 sequences; approximately 13% were seen once. This clonotype was sampled from a man aged 50 to 59 who received an inactivated influenza vaccine. The starting material was PBMCs from blood, obtained approximately 15 days before vaccination. This sequence joins TRBV7-9 and TRBJ1-1; D may be TRBD1 (6 bases). The CDR3 here is CASSFTGSIGTEAFF. The CDR3 DNA reads as TGTGCCAGCAGCTTTACAGGGTCAATAGGCACTGAAGCTTTCTTT.